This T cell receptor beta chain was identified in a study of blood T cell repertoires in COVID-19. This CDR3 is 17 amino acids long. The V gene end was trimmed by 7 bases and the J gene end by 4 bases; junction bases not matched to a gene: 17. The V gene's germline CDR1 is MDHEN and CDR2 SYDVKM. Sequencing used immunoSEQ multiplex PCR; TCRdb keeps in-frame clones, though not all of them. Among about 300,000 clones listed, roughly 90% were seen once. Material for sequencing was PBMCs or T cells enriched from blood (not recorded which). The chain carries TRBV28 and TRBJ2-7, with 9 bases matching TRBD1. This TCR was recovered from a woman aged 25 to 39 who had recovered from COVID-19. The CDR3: CASITSPGTGFVYEQYF. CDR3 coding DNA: TGTGCCAGCATTACTTCCCCCGGGACAGGGTTTGTGTACGAGCAGTACTTC.